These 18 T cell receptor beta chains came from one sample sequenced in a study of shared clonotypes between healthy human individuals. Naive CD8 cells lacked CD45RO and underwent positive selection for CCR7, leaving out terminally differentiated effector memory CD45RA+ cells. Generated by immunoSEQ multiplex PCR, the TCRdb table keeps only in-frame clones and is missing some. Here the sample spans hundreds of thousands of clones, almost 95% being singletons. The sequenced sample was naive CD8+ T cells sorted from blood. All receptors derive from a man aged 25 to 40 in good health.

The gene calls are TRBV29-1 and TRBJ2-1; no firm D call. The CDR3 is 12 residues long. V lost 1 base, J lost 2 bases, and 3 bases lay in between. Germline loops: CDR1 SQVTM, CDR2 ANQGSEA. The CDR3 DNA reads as TGCAGCGTTGAAGGTGCCTACAATGAGCAGTTCTTC. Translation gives CSVEGAYNEQFF.

The CDR3 is CASSFVSGGIGVEQFF. For the CDR3, the DNA is TGTGCCAGCAGTTTTGTGTCAGGCGGGATCGGAGTTGAGCAGTTCTTC. This chain links TRBV28 with TRBJ2-1; possibly TRBD2 for D (6 bases). Germline V lookup: CDR1 MDHEN, CDR2 SYDVKM. The CDR3 contains 16 residues. With 3 bases removed from V and 9 bases from J, the gap between germline ends came to 21 bases.

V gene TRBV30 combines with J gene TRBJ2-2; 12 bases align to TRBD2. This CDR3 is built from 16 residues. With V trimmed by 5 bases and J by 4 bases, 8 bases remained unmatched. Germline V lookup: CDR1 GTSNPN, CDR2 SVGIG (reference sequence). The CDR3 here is CAWETSGSSGTGELFF. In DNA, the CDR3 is TGTGCCTGGGAGACTAGCGGGAGTTCGGGCACCGGGGAGCTGTTTTTT.

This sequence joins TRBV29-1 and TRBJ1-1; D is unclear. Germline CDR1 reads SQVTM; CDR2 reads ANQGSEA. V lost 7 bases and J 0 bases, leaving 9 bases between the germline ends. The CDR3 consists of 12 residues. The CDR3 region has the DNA TGCAGCGCAGTAGGTATGAACACTGAAGCTTTCTTT. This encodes CSAVGMNTEAFF.

The CDR3 here is CASSSLSSGEQYF. CDR3 nucleotide sequence: TGTGCCAGCAGCTCGTTATCGTCCGGCGAGCAGTACTTC. This chain connects TRBV9 to TRBJ2-7, with D unresolved. This CDR3 spans 13 amino acids. In germline, CDR1 is SGDLS, CDR2 YYNGEE. Trimming removed 4 bases at V and 6 bases at J, with 14 bases between.

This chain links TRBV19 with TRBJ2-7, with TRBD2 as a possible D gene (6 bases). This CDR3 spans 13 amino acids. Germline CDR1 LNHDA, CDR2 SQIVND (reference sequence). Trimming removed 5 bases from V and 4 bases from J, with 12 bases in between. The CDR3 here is CASSSSAGYEQYF. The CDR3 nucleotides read TGTGCCAGTAGTTCATCGGCGGGGTACGAGCAGTACTTC.

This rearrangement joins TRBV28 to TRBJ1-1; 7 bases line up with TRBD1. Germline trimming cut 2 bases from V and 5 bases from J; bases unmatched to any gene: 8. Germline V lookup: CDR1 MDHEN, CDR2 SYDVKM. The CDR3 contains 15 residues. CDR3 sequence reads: CASSLPNRGRTEAFF. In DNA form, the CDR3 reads TGTGCCAGCAGTTTACCAAACAGGGGACGGACTGAAGCTTTCTTT. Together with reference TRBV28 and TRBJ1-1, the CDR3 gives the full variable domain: DVKVTQSSRYLVKRTGEKVFLECVQDMDHENMFWYRQDPGLGLRLIYFSYDVKMKEKGDIPEGYSVSREKKERFSLILESASTNQTSMYLCASSLPNRGRTEAFFGQGTRLTVV.

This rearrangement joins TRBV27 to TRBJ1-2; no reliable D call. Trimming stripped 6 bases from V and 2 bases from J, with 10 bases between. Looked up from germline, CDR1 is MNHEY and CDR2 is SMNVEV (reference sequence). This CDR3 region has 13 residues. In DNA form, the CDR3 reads TGTGCCAGCAGCCGAGGATTGAACTATGGCTACACCTTC. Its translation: CASSRGLNYGYTF.

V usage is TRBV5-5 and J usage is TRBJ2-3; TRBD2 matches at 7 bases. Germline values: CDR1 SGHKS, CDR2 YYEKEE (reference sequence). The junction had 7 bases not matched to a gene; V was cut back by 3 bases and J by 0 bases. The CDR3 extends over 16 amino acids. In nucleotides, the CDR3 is TGTGCCAGCAGCTGGGAGGGGCGGGAGAGCACAGATACGCAGTATTTT. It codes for CASSWEGRESTDTQYF.

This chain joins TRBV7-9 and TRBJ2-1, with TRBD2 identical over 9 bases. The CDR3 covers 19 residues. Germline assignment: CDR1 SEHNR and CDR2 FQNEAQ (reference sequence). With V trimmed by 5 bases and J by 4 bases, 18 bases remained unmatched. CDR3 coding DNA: TGTGCCAGCAGCCCGCGACTGACCCGGACTAGCGAAAAGTACAATGAGCAGTTCTTC. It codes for CASSPRLTRTSEKYNEQFF.

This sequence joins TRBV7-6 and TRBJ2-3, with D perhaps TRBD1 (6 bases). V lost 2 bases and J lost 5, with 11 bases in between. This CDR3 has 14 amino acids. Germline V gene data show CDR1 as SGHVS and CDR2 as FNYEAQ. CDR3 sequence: CASSLRQVGDTQYF. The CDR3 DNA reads TGTGCCAGCAGCTTACGACAGGTCGGAGATACGCAGTATTTT.

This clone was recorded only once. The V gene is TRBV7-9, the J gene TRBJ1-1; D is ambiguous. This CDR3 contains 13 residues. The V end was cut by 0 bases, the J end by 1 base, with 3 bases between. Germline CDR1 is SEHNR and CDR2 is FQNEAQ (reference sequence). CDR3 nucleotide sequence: TGTGCCAGCAGCTTAGCTGAGAACACTGAAGCTTTCTTT. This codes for CASSLAENTEAFF.

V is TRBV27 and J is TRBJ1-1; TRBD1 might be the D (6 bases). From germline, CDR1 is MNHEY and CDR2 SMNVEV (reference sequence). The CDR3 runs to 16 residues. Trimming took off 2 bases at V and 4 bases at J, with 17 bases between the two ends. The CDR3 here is CASSLRKRGVFTEAFF. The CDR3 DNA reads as TGTGCCAGCAGTTTACGGAAGAGGGGGGTTTTCACTGAAGCTTTCTTT.

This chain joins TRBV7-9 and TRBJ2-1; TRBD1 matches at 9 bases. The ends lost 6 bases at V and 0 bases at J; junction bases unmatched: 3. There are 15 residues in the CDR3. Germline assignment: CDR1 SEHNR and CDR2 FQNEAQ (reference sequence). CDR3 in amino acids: CASRGQGRSYNEQFF. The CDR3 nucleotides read TGTGCCAGCAGGGGACAGGGACGCTCCTACAATGAGCAGTTCTTC.

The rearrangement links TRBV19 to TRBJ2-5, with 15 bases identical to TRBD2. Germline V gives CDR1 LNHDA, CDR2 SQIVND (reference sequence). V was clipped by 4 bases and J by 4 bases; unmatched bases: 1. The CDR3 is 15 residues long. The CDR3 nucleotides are TGTGCCAGTAGTACGGGACTAGCGGGGGGAGAGACCCAGTACTTC. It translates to CASSTGLAGGETQYF.

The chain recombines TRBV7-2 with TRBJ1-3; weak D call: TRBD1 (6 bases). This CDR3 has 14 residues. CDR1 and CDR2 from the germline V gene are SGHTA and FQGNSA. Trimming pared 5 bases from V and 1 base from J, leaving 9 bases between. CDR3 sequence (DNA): TGTGCCAGCAGCATCACAGGGTCTGGAAACACCATATATTTT. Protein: CASSITGSGNTIYF.

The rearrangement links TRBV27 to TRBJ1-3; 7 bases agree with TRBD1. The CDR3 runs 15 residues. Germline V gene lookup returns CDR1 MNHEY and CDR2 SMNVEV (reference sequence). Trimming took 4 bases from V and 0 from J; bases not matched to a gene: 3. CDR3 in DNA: TGTGCCAGCAGTTCGACAGGGTTCTCTGGAAACACCATATATTTT. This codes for CASSSTGFSGNTIYF.

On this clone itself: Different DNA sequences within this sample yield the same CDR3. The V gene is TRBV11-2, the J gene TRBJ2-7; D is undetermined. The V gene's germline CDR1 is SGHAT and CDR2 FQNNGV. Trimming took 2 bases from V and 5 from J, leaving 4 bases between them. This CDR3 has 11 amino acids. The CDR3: CASSLFDEQYF. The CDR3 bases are TGTGCCAGCAGCTTATTTGACGAGCAGTACTTC.